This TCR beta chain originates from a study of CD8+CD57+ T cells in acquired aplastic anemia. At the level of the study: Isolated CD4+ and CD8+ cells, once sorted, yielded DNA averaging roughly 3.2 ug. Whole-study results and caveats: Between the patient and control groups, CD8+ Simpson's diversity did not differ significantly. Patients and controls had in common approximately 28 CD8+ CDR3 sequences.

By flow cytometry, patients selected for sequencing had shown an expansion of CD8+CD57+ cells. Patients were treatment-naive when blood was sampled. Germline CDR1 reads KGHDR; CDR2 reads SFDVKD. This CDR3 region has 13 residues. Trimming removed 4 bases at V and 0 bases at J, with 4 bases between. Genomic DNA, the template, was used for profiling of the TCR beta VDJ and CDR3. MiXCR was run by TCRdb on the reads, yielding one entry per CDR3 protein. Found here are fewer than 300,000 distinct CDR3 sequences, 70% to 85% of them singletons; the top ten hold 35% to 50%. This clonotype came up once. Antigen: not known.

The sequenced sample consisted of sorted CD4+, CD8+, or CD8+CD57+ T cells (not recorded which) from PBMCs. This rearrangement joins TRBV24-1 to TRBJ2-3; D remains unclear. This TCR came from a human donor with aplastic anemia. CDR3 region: CATSELSTDTQYF. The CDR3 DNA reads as TGTGCCACCAGTGAGTTGAGCACAGATACGCAGTATTTT.